These 27 T cell receptor beta chains came from one sample sequenced in a study of PD-L1 blockade in urothelial cancer. This sample's time point: pretreatment peripheral blood. Produced via immunoSEQ multiplex PCR; TCRdb's table is partial and in-frame only. Of roughly 95,000 clones in the sample, around 86% were seen once. The specimen was PBMCs, collected around atezolizumab (anti-PD-L1) treatment. Receptors were obtained from a man in his 60s with urothelial cancer.

The CDR3 bases are TGTGCCAGCAGCTTAGCAGGAGCCAATCAGCCCCAGCATTTT. Translating gives CASSLAGANQPQHF. The chain employs TRBV7-9 and TRBJ1-5, with D hard to call. The V and J ends lost 0 bases and 3 bases respectively, with 6 bases between them. This CDR3 spans 14 amino acids. Looked up from germline, CDR1 is SEHNR and CDR2 is FQNEAQ (reference sequence). Full variable domain (missing parts from reference TRBV7-9 and TRBJ1-5): DTGVSQNPRHKITKRGQNVTFRCDPISEHNRLYWYRQTLGQGPEFLTYFQNEAQLEKSRLLSDRFSAERPKGSFSTLEIQRTEQGDSAMYLCASSLAGANQPQHFGDGTRLSIL.

J is TRBJ2-7 and V is TRBV11-2; 8 nucleotides line up with TRBD1. Trimming removed 5 bases from V and 7 bases from J; junction bases left unmatched: 7. Germline V gene data show CDR1 as SGHAT and CDR2 as FQNNGV. The CDR3 totals 13 residues. CDR3 sequence reads: CASSPGRQGEQYF. In DNA, the CDR3 is TGTGCCAGCAGCCCTGGGAGACAGGGGGAGCAGTACTTC. Together with reference TRBV11-2 and TRBJ2-7, the CDR3 gives the full variable domain: EAGVAQSPRYKIIEKRQSVAFWCNPISGHATLYWYQQILGQGPKLLIQFQNNGVVDDSQLPKDRFSAERLKGVDSTLKIQPAKLEDSAVYLCASSPGRQGEQYFGPGTRLTVT.

The chain combines TRBV11-2 with TRBJ2-1; D is possibly TRBD2 (7 bases). V gave up 2 bases and J gave up 4 bases, with 15 bases separating them. CDR3 length equals 16 residues. Germline V gives CDR1 SGHAT, CDR2 FQNNGV. CDR3 bases: TGTGCCAGCAGCTTATCGGGGGCTAGCGGATACAATGAGCAGTTCTTC. This gives the protein CASSLSGASGYNEQFF.

V is TRBV28 and J is TRBJ2-2; 10 nucleotides agree with TRBD2. J lost 6 bases, V lost 6 bases, and 7 bases had no gene match. The CDR3 sequence is 15 residues long. From germline, CDR1 is MDHEN and CDR2 SYDVKM. The CDR3 is CASSKTSGDSGELFF. The DNA of the CDR3 is TGTGCCAGCAGCAAAACTAGCGGGGATTCCGGGGAGCTGTTTTTT.

This clone was counted a single time. The rearrangement joins TRBV19 to TRBJ2-5, with 11 positions matching TRBD2. Germline values: CDR1 LNHDA, CDR2 SQIVND (reference sequence). The CDR3 loop spans 15 amino acids. Unmatched junction bases numbered 3, after V lost 2 bases and J lost 4 bases. In DNA, the CDR3 is TGTGCCAGTAGTATACTCCTAGCGGGAGGAGAGACCCAGTACTTC. It codes for CASSILLAGGETQYF. Filled out from reference TRBV19 and TRBJ2-5, the complete variable domain reads DGGITQSPKYLFRKEGQNVTLSCEQNLNHDAMYWYRQDPGQGLRLIYYSQIVNDFQKGDIAEGYSVSREKKESFPLTVTSAQKNPTAFYLCASSILLAGGETQYFGPGTRLLVL.

The chain employs TRBV6-5 and TRBJ2-1, with a possible D match to TRBD2 (6 bases). Trimming stripped 5 bases from V and 10 bases from J, with 9 bases between. The CDR3 has 11 amino acids. The germline V gene encodes CDR1 MNHEY and CDR2 SVGAGI. CDR3 region: CASSGGTEQFF. The CDR3 DNA is TGTGCCAGCAGTGGCGGGACGGAGCAGTTCTTC.

The rearrangement uses TRBV6-5 and TRBJ2-7, with 8 bases identical to TRBD2. This CDR3 has 14 amino acids. With 2 bases clipped from V and 3 bases from J, the junction kept 3 bases outside the gene matches. Germline lookup yields CDR1 MNHEY and CDR2 SVGAGI. The CDR3 region has the DNA TGTGCCAGCAGTTACGGCGGGGGGTTCTACGAGCAGTACTTC. This gives the protein CASSYGGGFYEQYF.

The chain is built from TRBV29-1 and TRBJ2-5; 9 nucleotides align to TRBD2. J was trimmed by 3 bases and V by 7 bases; bases with no gene match: 15. The germline V gene encodes CDR1 SQVTM and CDR2 ANQGSEA. This CDR3 is 16 amino acids long. The CDR3 bases are TGCAGCGGGCGGGGGGAGATAGCGGGAGTAAAAGAGACCCAGTACTTC. It codes for CSGRGEIAGVKETQYF.

The chain links TRBV30 to TRBJ2-7; 10 bases map to TRBD2. Trimming at V came to 5 bases and at J to 4 bases, leaving 8 bases not matched to a gene. Per the germline V gene, CDR1 is GTSNPN and CDR2 is SVGIG (reference sequence). The CDR3 runs to 14 residues. CDR3 coding DNA: TGTGCCTGGGAAGTAGCGGGAGGTTTTTACGAGCAGTACTTC. This translates into CAWEVAGGFYEQYF.

The chain carries TRBV7-3 and TRBJ2-3; a weak D match, TRBD2 (6 bases). Trimming left V 5 bases short and J 3 bases short, with 18 bases between. This CDR3 is 16 amino acids long. CDR1 SGHTA and CDR2 FQGTGA come from the germline V gene. As DNA, the CDR3 is TGTGCCAGCAGCCCTCTGGGGCGGGGTAGGACAGATACGCAGTATTTT. This gives the protein CASSPLGRGRTDTQYF.

V and J are TRBV6-1 and TRBJ1-1; perhaps TRBD1 as D (6 bases). Germline lookup yields CDR1 MNHNS and CDR2 SASEGT. The CDR3 runs to 13 residues. Trimming shortened V by 8 bases and J by 0 bases, and 10 bases separated the two germline ends. The CDR3, as DNA: TGTGCCAGCCCGGGACACCTGAACACTGAAGCTTTCTTT. Amino acid sequence: CASPGHLNTEAFF.

V gene TRBV27 combines with J gene TRBJ2-3, with 13 positions matching TRBD2. Losses at the gene ends were 7 bases for V and 5 bases for J; bases not matched to a gene: 15. The CDR3 length is 18 residues. Per the germline V gene, CDR1 is MNHEY and CDR2 is SMNVEV (reference sequence). The chain's CDR3 is CASTAGQGGLAGEDTQYF. The CDR3 DNA sequence: TGTGCCAGCACGGCTGGACAGGGAGGACTAGCGGGAGAAGATACGCAGTATTTT.

This chain uses TRBV9 with TRBJ1-5, with unresolved D. The V end lost 0 bases, the J end lost 4 bases, and 11 bases lay between the germline ends. The CDR3 is 15 residues long. In germline, CDR1 is SGDLS, CDR2 YYNGEE. The CDR3: CASSVGRRKNQPQHF. Written as DNA, the CDR3 is TGTGCCAGCAGCGTAGGGAGGAGAAAAAATCAGCCCCAGCATTTT.

This chain joins TRBV28 and TRBJ1-5; TRBD1 aligns across 7 bases. CDR3 length: 17 amino acids. Unmatched junction bases numbered 9, after V lost 0 bases and J lost 4 bases. The germline V gene encodes CDR1 MDHEN and CDR2 SYDVKM. Written as DNA, the CDR3 is TGTGCCAGCAGTTTATGGAGGGAACAGGGGAGTAATCAGCCCCAGCATTTT. Protein sequence: CASSLWREQGSNQPQHF.

The chain couples TRBV10-3 to TRBJ2-3; maybe TRBD2 (6 bases). Trimming left V 8 bases short and J 2 bases short, with 11 bases between. The CDR3 extends over 13 amino acids. Germline CDR1 reads ENHRY; CDR2 reads SYGVKD. CDR3 protein: CAIGTPDTDTQYF. DNA for the CDR3: TGTGCCATCGGGACTCCAGACACAGATACGCAGTATTTT.

J is TRBJ1-1 and V is TRBV6-5, with 7 nucleotides matching TRBD1. V was clipped by 6 bases and J by 7 bases; unmatched bases: 11. This CDR3 comprises 14 residues. Per the germline V gene, CDR1 is MNHEY and CDR2 is SVGAGI. In nucleotides, the CDR3 is TGTGCCAGCAGCCCTGGGACAGCTGATCTTGAAGCTTTCTTT. Translated: CASSPGTADLEAFF.

This chain links TRBV18 with TRBJ2-2; D possibly corresponds to TRBD1 (6 bases). Germline V gene sequence: CDR1 KGHSH, CDR2 LQKENI. The V end was cut by 3 bases, the J end by 1 base, with 12 bases between. The length of the CDR3 is 16 residues. The CDR3 is CASSPAQGRNTGELFF. The CDR3 DNA reads TGTGCCAGCTCACCGGCACAGGGACGGAACACCGGGGAGCTGTTTTTT. Complete variable domain (other parts from reference TRBV18 and TRBJ2-2): NAGVMQNPRHLVRRRGQEARLRCSPMKGHSHVYWYRQLPEEGLKFMVYLQKENIIDESGMPKERFSAEFPKEGPSILRIQQVVRGDSAAYFCASSPAQGRNTGELFFGEGSRLTVL.

J is TRBJ2-1 and V is TRBV27; tentative D call: TRBD2 (5 bases). Germline V gene sequence: CDR1 MNHEY, CDR2 SMNVEV (reference sequence). V was clipped by 6 bases and J by 0 bases, with 9 bases between them. This CDR3 comprises 14 residues. The CDR3 is CASSRTDSYNEQFF. The CDR3 DNA is TGTGCCAGCAGCCGGACTGACTCCTACAATGAGCAGTTCTTC.

This chain connects TRBV5-1 to TRBJ2-4; D is unresolved. CDR3 length equals 16 residues. V was pared by 0 bases and J by 0 bases, with 10 bases between. CDR1 SGHRS and CDR2 YFSETQ come from the germline V gene. The CDR3 DNA reads TGCGCCAGCAGCTTGGAAGCAGCGACAGCCAAAAACATTCAGTACTTC. Its protein product is CASSLEAATAKNIQYF.

The chain couples TRBV14 to TRBJ2-1; D is uncertain. V was cut by 0 bases and J by 9 bases, with 21 bases left in between. The germline V gene encodes CDR1 SGHDN and CDR2 FVKESK. This CDR3 has 17 amino acids. CDR3 loop: CASSQDSVLVPSGEQFF. The CDR3 DNA sequence: TGTGCCAGCAGCCAAGATTCCGTATTAGTCCCCTCGGGTGAGCAGTTCTTC.

V usage is TRBV9 and J usage is TRBJ2-7, with 9 bases that match TRBD1. V lost 2 bases, J lost 2 bases, and 5 bases stayed unmatched. This CDR3 region has 15 residues. Germline CDR1 SGDLS, CDR2 YYNGEE. In nucleotides, the CDR3 is TGTGCCAGCAGCGTCCGGGACAGGGAGACCTACGAGCAGTACTTC. Its protein is CASSVRDRETYEQYF. The full variable domain, rest sourced from reference TRBV9 and TRBJ2-7, is DSGVTQTPKHLITATGQRVTLRCSPRSGDLSVYWYQQSLDQGLQFLIQYYNGEERAKGNILERFSAQQFPDLHSELNLSSLELGDSALYFCASSVRDRETYEQYFGPGTRLTVT.

This rearrangement joins TRBV5-5 to TRBJ2-7, with D possibly being TRBD1 (6 bases). Germline V gives CDR1 SGHKS, CDR2 YYEKEE (reference sequence). Trimming cost V 2 bases and J 4 bases, with 22 bases left between them. The CDR3 is 17 amino acids. The CDR3: CASSFITGHLEEYEQYF. The CDR3 DNA reads as TGTGCCAGCAGCTTCATCACGGGACACCTAGAAGAATACGAGCAGTACTTC.

This clone was found a few times. The chain combines TRBV19 with TRBJ2-1; 8 nucleotides agree with TRBD2. Germline CDR1 LNHDA, CDR2 SQIVND (reference sequence). The CDR3 runs to 16 residues. V was pared by 3 bases and J by 5 bases, with 9 bases of the junction left unmatched. The CDR3 spells CASSILGLAGNNEQFF. The CDR3 nucleotides read TGTGCCAGTAGTATCCTAGGGCTAGCGGGCAACAATGAGCAGTTCTTC. Supplemented by reference TRBV19 and TRBJ2-1, the full variable domain reads DGGITQSPKYLFRKEGQNVTLSCEQNLNHDAMYWYRQDPGQGLRLIYYSQIVNDFQKGDIAEGYSVSREKKESFPLTVTSAQKNPTAFYLCASSILGLAGNNEQFFGPGTRLTVL.

The DNA of the CDR3 is TGTGCCAGCAGCCAAGATACTAGCGACTCCTACGAGCAGTACTTC. This sequence encodes CASSQDTSDSYEQYF. The chain employs TRBV4-2 and TRBJ2-7, with 7 bases identical to TRBD2. The CDR3 is 15 residues long. In germline, CDR1 is LGHNA, CDR2 YNFKEQ. J gave up 0 bases and V 0 bases, and 2 bases lay outside the gene matches.

J is TRBJ2-6 and V is TRBV7-3, with a possible D match to TRBD2 (6 bases). Per germline, CDR1 SGHTA and CDR2 FQGTGA. The CDR3 totals 17 residues. V was clipped by 1 base and J by 0 bases, with 10 bases between them. DNA of the CDR3: TGTGCCAGCAGCTTAATCGGGAGAAGCTCTGGGGCCAACGTCCTGACTTTC. Its protein product is CASSLIGRSSGANVLTF.

The genes are TRBV7-2 and TRBJ1-2; 8 bases line up with TRBD1. This CDR3 contains 14 residues. The V and J ends lost 5 bases and 5 bases, in that order; junction bases with no gene match: 7. Germline loops: CDR1 SGHTA, CDR2 FQGNSA. CDR3 loop: CASSAGQVYYGYTF. As DNA, the CDR3 is TGTGCCAGCAGCGCGGGACAGGTTTATTATGGCTACACCTTC.

This clone was counted only a few times. The genes are TRBV10-1 and TRBJ2-2; no firm D call. Deletions cut 0 bases from V and 5 bases from J, with 28 bases between. The germline V gene has CDR1 WNHNN and CDR2 SYGVQD (reference sequence). The CDR3 runs 21 residues. The CDR3 region is CASSESRTPGTGLKRTGELFF. CDR3 bases: TGCGCCAGCAGTGAGTCCAGAACCCCGGGTACCGGCCTAAAGCGAACCGGGGAGCTGTTTTTT.